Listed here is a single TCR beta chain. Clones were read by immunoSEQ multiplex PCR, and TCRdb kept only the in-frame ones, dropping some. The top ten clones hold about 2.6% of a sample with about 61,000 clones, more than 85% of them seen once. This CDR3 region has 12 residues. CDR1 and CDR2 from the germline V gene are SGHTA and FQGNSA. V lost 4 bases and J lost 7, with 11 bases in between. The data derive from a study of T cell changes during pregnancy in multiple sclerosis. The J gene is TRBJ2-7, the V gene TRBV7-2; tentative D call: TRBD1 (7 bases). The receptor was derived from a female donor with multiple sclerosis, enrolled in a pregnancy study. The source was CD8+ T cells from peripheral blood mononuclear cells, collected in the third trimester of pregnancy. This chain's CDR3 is CASSYRGGEQYF. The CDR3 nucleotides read TGTGCCAGCAGCTACAGGGGAGGTGAGCAGTACTTC.